The 26 T cell receptor beta chains given below trace back to one sample, sequenced in a study of brain T cells in children with intractable seizures. Assay: immunoSEQ multiplex PCR; the TCRdb copy retains only in-frame clones and omits some. The profile shows about 340,000 clones, 85% to 95% of them singletons. Time point meaning: blood from clinic visit 5 months post-surgery; TSC patient then seizure free. Sequencing was performed on peripheral blood, taken about 5 months after surgery. The receptors come from a boy under two years old with tuberous sclerosis and intractable seizures.

V usage is TRBV30 and J usage is TRBJ2-1; D gene ambiguous. The germline gives CDR1 GTSNPN, CDR2 SVGIG (reference sequence). This CDR3 has 13 amino acids. Trimming shortened V by 3 bases and J by 7 bases, and 13 bases separated the two germline ends. CDR3 bases: TGTGCCTGGAGCGTAATGTTAGGAAATGAGCAGTTCTTC. Its protein is CAWSVMLGNEQFF.

The V gene is TRBV25-1, the J gene TRBJ2-2; TRBD2 might be the D (6 bases). The CDR3 spans 15 residues. Germline values: CDR1 MGHDK, CDR2 SYGVNS. V was clipped by 1 base and J by 5 bases, with 11 bases between them. The CDR3, as DNA: TGTGCCAGCAGTGAATTTCTCGGGAGTACCGGGGAGCTGTTTTTT. This codes for CASSEFLGSTGELFF.

The J gene is TRBJ2-7, the V gene TRBV2; D unclear. Germline CDR1 SNHLY, CDR2 FYNNEI. CDR3 length: 11 residues. Trimming removed 6 bases at V and 3 bases at J, with 6 bases between. The CDR3 coding sequence is TGTGCCAGCAGAAGCGACTACGAGCAGTACTTC. Translating it yields CASRSDYEQYF.

This rearrangement joins TRBV6-6 to TRBJ1-5; the match to TRBD1 covers 10 bases. The V gene end was trimmed by 5 bases and the J gene end by 3 bases; junction bases not matched to a gene: 13. This CDR3 has 18 residues. Germline V gene data show CDR1 as MNHNY and CDR2 as SVGAGI (reference sequence). The CDR3 is CASSRPPGQGIYNQPQHF. Here the CDR3 DNA reads TGTGCCAGCAGTCGCCCCCCGGGACAGGGGATATACAATCAGCCCCAGCATTTT.

The gene calls are TRBV3-1 (or the pseudogene TRBV3-2) and TRBJ2-1; 9 bases match TRBD2. The junction had 11 bases not matched to a gene; V was cut back by 4 bases and J by 10 bases. This CDR3 contains 15 residues. Germline CDR1 is LGHDT and CDR2 is YNNKEL (reference sequence). CDR3 region: CASSRFAGGSSEQFF. The CDR3 region has the DNA TGTGCCAGCAGCCGCTTCGCGGGAGGGAGTAGCGAGCAGTTCTTC.

This sequence joins TRBV4-1 and TRBJ2-4; 12 positions match TRBD2. With 1 base clipped from V and 0 bases from J, the junction kept 7 bases outside the gene matches. The germline gives CDR1 MGHRA, CDR2 YSYEKL. CDR3 length: 19 amino acids. Here the CDR3 DNA reads TGCGCCAGCAGCCAAGCGAGACTAGCGGGAGAGCTAGCCAAAAACATTCAGTACTTC. Protein: CASSQARLAGELAKNIQYF.

The V and J genes are TRBV6-1 and TRBJ1-1; 9 nucleotides line up with TRBD1. The V gene's germline CDR1 is MNHNS and CDR2 SASEGT. V shed 5 bases, J shed 0 bases, and the junction held 4 bases outside the gene matches. The CDR3 sequence is 15 residues long. DNA of the CDR3: TGTGCCAGCAGTCCAAGACAGGGGGTGAACACTGAAGCTTTCTTT. Its protein is CASSPRQGVNTEAFF.

This clone was counted once. The chain employs TRBV6-5 and TRBJ1-1; weak D call: TRBD1 (5 bases). V lost 5 bases and J lost 10, with 11 bases in between. Germline lookup yields CDR1 MNHEY and CDR2 SVGAGI. This CDR3 is 11 amino acids long. CDR3 coding DNA: TGTGCCAGCAGTAACCAGGGTGGAGCTTTCTTT. Translation: CASSNQGGAFF.

This rearrangement joins TRBV20-1 to TRBJ1-2; D gene unclear. The germline V and J ends were trimmed by 3 bases and 0 bases, with 8 bases remaining between them. The CDR3 covers 13 residues. The germline CDR1 and CDR2 sequences are DFQATT and SNEGSKA (reference sequence). This CDR3 reads CSASTPSNYGYTF. CDR3 coding DNA: TGCAGTGCTAGTACCCCCTCTAACTATGGCTACACCTTC.

V and J are TRBV19 and TRBJ2-2; 11 bases map to TRBD2. There are 16 residues in the CDR3. J gave up 7 bases and V 5 bases, and 9 bases lay outside the gene matches. Germline V gene sequence: CDR1 LNHDA, CDR2 SQIVND (reference sequence). The chain's CDR3 is CASSVPGLAAIGELFF. In DNA, the CDR3 is TGTGCCAGTAGTGTACCGGGACTAGCGGCAATCGGGGAGCTGTTTTTT.

The gene calls are TRBV30 and TRBJ2-7; the match to TRBD2 covers 9 bases. Germline loops: CDR1 GTSNPN, CDR2 SVGIG (reference sequence). The CDR3 length is 15 residues. Germline trimming cut 1 base from V and 7 bases from J; bases unmatched to any gene: 11. The CDR3 sequence is CAWSDATSGPGEQYF. In nucleotides, the CDR3 is TGTGCCTGGAGTGATGCGACTAGCGGACCGGGGGAGCAGTACTTC.

This clone has only one observation. This chain connects TRBV7-8 to TRBJ2-7; D may be TRBD2 (6 bases). CDR1 and CDR2 from the germline V gene are SGHVS and FQNEAQ. The CDR3 sequence is 14 residues long. Trimming took off 0 bases at V and 2 bases at J, with 8 bases between the two ends. This chain's CDR3 is CASSLARLAYEQYF. CDR3 in DNA: TGTGCCAGCAGCTTAGCGCGACTAGCCTACGAGCAGTACTTC.

A word on this clone: The junction departs from germline at one end; a sequencing error may be responsible. V is TRBV4-2 and J is TRBJ2-3; TRBD2 aligns across 12 bases. CDR1 and CDR2 (germline): LGHNA, YNFKEQ. The CDR3 is 15 amino acids. CDR3 coding DNA: TGTGCCAGCAGGCCTAGCGGGGGGGACACAGATACACAGTATTTT. It is translated as CASRPSGGDTDTQYF.

In regard to this clone: At the DNA level, this CDR3 is encoded by other sequences in the same sample as well. The chain has TRBV6-5 and TRBJ1-1; D call uncertain. The CDR3 has 13 amino acids. With 2 bases removed from V and 1 base from J, the gap between germline ends came to 5 bases. CDR1 is MNHEY, CDR2 SVGAGI, per germline. The CDR3 bases are TGTGCCAGCAGTTACCGGGGGAACACTGAAGCTTTCTTT. It is translated as CASSYRGNTEAFF.

The CDR3 is CASSLTRKTQYF. The CDR3, as DNA: TGTGCCAGCTCCTTAACGAGAAAGACCCAGTACTTC. The genes are TRBV12-3 or TRBV12-4 and TRBJ2-5; no firm D call. Between the trimmed V and J ends, which lost 8 bases and 6 bases, there was a span of 13 bases. The CDR3 totals 12 residues.

The chain combines TRBV11-2 with TRBJ2-5; D is perhaps TRBD1 or TRBD2 (6 bases each). Trimming took 5 bases from V and 5 from J, leaving 18 bases between them. The CDR3 consists of 15 residues. Germline V lookup: CDR1 SGHAT, CDR2 FQNNGV. The CDR3 region is CASSPIPRGPETQYF. The CDR3 DNA sequence: TGTGCCAGCAGCCCGATCCCACGGGGGCCCGAGACCCAGTACTTC.

The chain uses TRBV7-9 and TRBJ1-2, with 7 bases aligning to TRBD1. There are 13 residues in the CDR3. Germline V gives CDR1 SEHNR, CDR2 FQNEAQ (reference sequence). V was pared by 6 bases and J by 8 bases, with 9 bases of the junction left unmatched. CDR3 region: CASSYGTVTGYTF. The CDR3 DNA follows: TGTGCCAGCAGTTATGGGACAGTCACGGGCTACACCTTC.

The V gene is TRBV7-8, the J gene TRBJ2-5; the D gene could be TRBD1 or TRBD2 (6 bases each). The CDR3 sequence is 13 residues long. The germline gives CDR1 SGHVS, CDR2 FQNEAQ. Trimming removed 6 bases from V and 7 bases from J, with 15 bases in between. CDR3 loop: CASRARGRVTQYF. The CDR3 coding sequence is TGTGCCAGCAGGGCTCGGGGGCGTGTGACCCAGTACTTC.

The chain recombines TRBV5-1 with TRBJ2-2, with D possibly TRBD2 on 6 matching bases. The CDR3 extends over 15 amino acids. V shed 7 bases and J shed 1 base, with 14 bases lying between them. Germline V lookup: CDR1 SGHRS, CDR2 YFSETQ. CDR3 coding DNA: TGCGCCAGCTCTGGGCCGCGGGGGAACACCGGGGAGCTGTTTTTT. It yields the protein CASSGPRGNTGELFF.

In the case of this clone: Other DNA sequences within the sample encode an identical CDR3. The CDR3 DNA reads TGCAGCGTTGGGGAGACCCAGTACTTC. Amino acid sequence: CSVGETQYF. The chain uses TRBV29-1 and TRBJ2-5; no reliable D call. Trimming shortened V by 4 bases and J by 5 bases, and 2 bases separated the two germline ends. This CDR3 comprises 9 residues. Per the germline V gene, CDR1 is SQVTM and CDR2 is ANQGSEA.

The genes are TRBV28 and TRBJ2-7, with 11 bases that match TRBD1. Looked up from germline, CDR1 is MDHEN and CDR2 is SYDVKM. V was pared by 3 bases and J by 3 bases, with 4 bases of the junction left unmatched. The CDR3 consists of 15 residues. Here the CDR3 DNA reads TGTGCCAGCAGTTTTCTGGGACAGGGGGTCTACGAGCAGTACTTC. It encodes CASSFLGQGVYEQYF. The full variable domain, completed using reference TRBV28 and TRBJ2-7, is DVKVTQSSRYLVKRTGEKVFLECVQDMDHENMFWYRQDPGLGLRLIYFSYDVKMKEKGDIPEGYSVSREKKERFSLILESASTNQTSMYLCASSFLGQGVYEQYFGPGTRLTVT.

The chain links TRBV7-6 to TRBJ1-5; D may be TRBD1 (5 bases). This CDR3 region has 13 residues. The germline V and J ends were trimmed by 3 bases and 5 bases, with 8 bases remaining between them. The V gene's germline CDR1 is SGHVS and CDR2 FNYEAQ. This chain's CDR3 is CASSLDNYQPQHF. In DNA, the CDR3 is TGTGCCAGCAGCTTGGACAATTATCAGCCCCAGCATTTT.

This rearrangement joins TRBV12-3 or TRBV12-4 to TRBJ1-2; possibly TRBD1 for D (5 bases). Between the trimmed V and J ends, which lost 5 bases and 6 bases, there was a span of 13 bases. CDR3 length: 13 amino acids. CDR3 sequence: CASSPHLGHGYTF. The CDR3 DNA sequence: TGTGCCAGCAGTCCTCATTTGGGGCATGGCTACACCTTC.

This chain connects TRBV20-1 to TRBJ1-2; no firm D call. The CDR3 has 11 amino acids. Trimming removed 8 bases at V and 1 base at J, with 8 bases between. Per germline, CDR1 DFQATT and CDR2 SNEGSKA (reference sequence). The CDR3 nucleotides read TGCAGTTCAGACGGTAACTATGGCTACACCTTC. Translating gives CSSDGNYGYTF.

The CDR3 is CASRLQGTAFF. CDR3 bases: TGTGCCAGCAGGCTTCAGGGTACAGCTTTCTTT. The chain links TRBV6-5 to TRBJ1-1; possible D gene TRBD1, 5 bases. Germline V CDR1 and CDR2: MNHEY, SVGAGI. V lost 6 bases and J lost 10, with 12 bases in between. CDR3 length: 11 amino acids.

In DNA form, the CDR3 reads TGCGCCAGCAGTGTTTCCGGGATTGGGGACAATGAGCAGTTCTTC. It specifies CASSVSGIGDNEQFF. This chain links TRBV10-1 with TRBJ2-1, with D possibly matching TRBD2 (5 bases). Germline V lookup: CDR1 WNHNN, CDR2 SYGVQD (reference sequence). Trimming took off 4 bases at V and 5 bases at J, with 15 bases between the two ends. This CDR3 contains 15 residues.